This TCR beta chain comes out of a study of blood T cell repertoires in COVID-19. The repertoire was sequenced with immunoSEQ multiplex PCR; TCRdb's copy has only in-frame clones and lacks some. Among over 300,000 clones listed, approximately 90% were seen once. The study drew participants aged roughly 18 to 95 years from fewer than 30 US areas. Clinical histories supplied by participants themselves formed the basis of cohort assignment. Donors of Cohort 3 who recovered were those that had two negative PCRs, clearance, or symptom resolution. CDR1 is SGHNT and CDR2 is YYREEE in the germline V gene (reference sequence). This CDR3 spans 12 amino acids. V lost 0 bases and J 6 bases, leaving 6 bases between the germline ends.

The receptor comes from a woman between 18 and 30 years old who had recovered from COVID-19. Sequenced material: PBMCs or T cells enriched from blood (not recorded which). J is TRBJ1-2 and V is TRBV5-4; weak D call: TRBD1 (6 bases). The CDR3 DNA reads as TGTGCCAGCAGCTTGGACAGGGATGGCTACACCTTC. Its translation is CASSLDRDGYTF.